The present TCR beta chain was sequenced within a study of T cell repertoires in breast cancer. Blocking oligonucleotides added to a second nested PCR suppressed unpaired genes. TCRdb re-analysed the emulsion pairing reads in MiXCR, keeping a single row per CDR3 protein. The sample carries 110 to 150 distinct CDR3 sequences, about 40% recorded once. Points on this clonotype: At one end the junction does not follow the germline gene, possibly because of a read error.

Primers covering all TCR V genes were used in emulsion RT-PCR on CD8+ T cells. Sample: CD8+ T cells. This TCR was sampled from a pool of human donors with breast cancer or a healthy control (not recorded which).

This chain's CDR3 is CASSLKGGYGDNF. The CDR3, as DNA: TGTGCCAGCAGCTTAAAAGGGGGCTATGGCGACAACTTC. V gene TRBV7-3 combines with J gene TRBJ1-2; 7 nucleotides align to TRBD1. Germline values: CDR1 SGHTA, CDR2 FQGTGA. This CDR3 is built from 13 residues.